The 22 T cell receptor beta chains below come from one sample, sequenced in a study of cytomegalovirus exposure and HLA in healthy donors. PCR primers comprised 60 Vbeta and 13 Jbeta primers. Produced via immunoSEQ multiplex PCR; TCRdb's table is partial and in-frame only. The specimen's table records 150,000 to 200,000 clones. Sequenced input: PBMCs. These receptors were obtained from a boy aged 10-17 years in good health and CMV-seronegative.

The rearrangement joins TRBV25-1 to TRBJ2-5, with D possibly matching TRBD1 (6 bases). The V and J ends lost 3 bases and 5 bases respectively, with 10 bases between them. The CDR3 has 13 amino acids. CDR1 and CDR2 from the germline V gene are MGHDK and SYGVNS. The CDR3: CASSDGGSETQYF. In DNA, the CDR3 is TGTGCCAGCAGTGATGGGGGCAGCGAGACCCAGTACTTC.

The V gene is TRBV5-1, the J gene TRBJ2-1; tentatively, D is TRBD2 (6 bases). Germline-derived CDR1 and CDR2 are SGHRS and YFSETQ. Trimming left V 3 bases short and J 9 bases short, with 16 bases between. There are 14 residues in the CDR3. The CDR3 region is CASSWQVVGGEQFF. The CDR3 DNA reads TGCGCCAGCAGCTGGCAAGTGGTGGGGGGTGAGCAGTTCTTC.

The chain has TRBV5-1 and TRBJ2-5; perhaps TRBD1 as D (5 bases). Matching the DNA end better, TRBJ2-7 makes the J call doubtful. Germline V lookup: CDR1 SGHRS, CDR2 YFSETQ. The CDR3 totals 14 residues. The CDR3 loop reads CASSLTQVKYEQYF. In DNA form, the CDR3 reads TGCGCCAGCAGCTTAACACAGGTAAAGTACGAGCAGTACTTC.

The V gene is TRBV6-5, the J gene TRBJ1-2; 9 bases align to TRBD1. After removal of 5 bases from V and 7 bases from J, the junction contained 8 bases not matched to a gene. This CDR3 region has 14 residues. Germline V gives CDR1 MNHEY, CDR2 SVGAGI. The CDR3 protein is CASSPTGTGTGYTF. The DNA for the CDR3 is TGTGCCAGCAGTCCCACCGGGACAGGGACTGGCTACACCTTC.

The CDR3 DNA reads TGTGCCAGCAGTCATCCGGGACAGGGGGCGTATTTTACCAACGAGCAGTACTTC. It is translated as CASSHPGQGAYFTNEQYF. The chain employs TRBV7-2 and TRBJ2-7; TRBD1 matches at 12 bases. V lost 6 bases and J lost 5; bases outside the gene matches: 17. This CDR3 has 18 amino acids. Germline CDR1 reads SGHTA; CDR2 reads FQGNSA.

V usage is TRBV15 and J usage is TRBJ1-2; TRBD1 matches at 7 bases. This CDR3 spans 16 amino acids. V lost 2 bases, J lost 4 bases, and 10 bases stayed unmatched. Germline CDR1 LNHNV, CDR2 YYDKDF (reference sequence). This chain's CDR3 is CATSRQTGKGSYGYTF. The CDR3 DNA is TGTGCCACCAGCAGACAGACAGGGAAGGGGTCCTATGGCTACACCTTC.

The CDR3, as DNA: TGTGCCAGCACCTTATGGGGGGGGAACACTGAAGCTTTCTTT. This gives the protein CASTLWGGNTEAFF. The gene calls are TRBV6-1 and TRBJ1-1, with D possibly TRBD1 on 5 matching bases. Per germline, CDR1 MNHNS and CDR2 SASEGT. The germline V and J ends were trimmed by 7 bases and 1 base, with 13 bases remaining between them. This CDR3 comprises 14 residues.

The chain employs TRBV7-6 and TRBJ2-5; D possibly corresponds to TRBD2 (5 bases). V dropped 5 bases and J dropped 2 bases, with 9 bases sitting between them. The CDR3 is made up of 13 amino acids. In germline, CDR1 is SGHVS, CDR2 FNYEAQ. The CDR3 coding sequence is TGTGCCAGCAGCCTGAGGAGGCAAGAGACCCAGTACTTC. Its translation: CASSLRRQETQYF.

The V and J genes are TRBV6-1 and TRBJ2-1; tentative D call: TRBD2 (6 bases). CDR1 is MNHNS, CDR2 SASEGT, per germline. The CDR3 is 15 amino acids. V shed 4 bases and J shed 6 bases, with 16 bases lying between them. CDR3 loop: CASSVLARIGNEQFF. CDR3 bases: TGTGCCAGCAGTGTACTAGCCCGGATTGGCAATGAGCAGTTCTTC.

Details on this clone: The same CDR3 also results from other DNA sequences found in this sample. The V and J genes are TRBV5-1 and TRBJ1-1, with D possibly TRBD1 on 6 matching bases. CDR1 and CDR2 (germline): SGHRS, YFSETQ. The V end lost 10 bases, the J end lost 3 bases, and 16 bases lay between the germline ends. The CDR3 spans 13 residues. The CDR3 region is CASSRGRDTEAFF. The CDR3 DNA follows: TGCGCCTCTTCGAGGGGGAGGGACACTGAAGCTTTCTTT.

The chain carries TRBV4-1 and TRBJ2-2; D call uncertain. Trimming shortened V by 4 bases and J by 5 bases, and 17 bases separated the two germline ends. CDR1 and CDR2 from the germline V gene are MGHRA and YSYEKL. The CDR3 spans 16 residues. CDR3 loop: CASSPPGGTKTGELFF. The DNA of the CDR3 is TGCGCCAGCAGCCCCCCTGGCGGTACCAAAACCGGGGAGCTGTTTTTT.

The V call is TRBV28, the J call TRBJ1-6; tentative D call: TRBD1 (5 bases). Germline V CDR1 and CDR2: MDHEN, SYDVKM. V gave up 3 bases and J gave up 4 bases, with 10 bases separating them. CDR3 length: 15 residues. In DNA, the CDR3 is TGTGCCAGCAGTTTCCCCGGGACTTATAATTCACCCCTCCACTTT. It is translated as CASSFPGTYNSPLHF.

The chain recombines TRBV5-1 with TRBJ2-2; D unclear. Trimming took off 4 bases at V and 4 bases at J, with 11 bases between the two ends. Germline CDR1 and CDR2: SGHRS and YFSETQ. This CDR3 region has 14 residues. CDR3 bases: TGCGCCAGCAGCGACACCTCAGGCACCGGGGAGCTGTTTTTT. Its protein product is CASSDTSGTGELFF.

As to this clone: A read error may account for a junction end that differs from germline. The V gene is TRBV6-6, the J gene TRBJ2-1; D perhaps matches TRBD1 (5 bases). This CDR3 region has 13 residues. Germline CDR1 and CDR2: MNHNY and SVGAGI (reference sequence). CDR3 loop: CASSPDTNNERFF. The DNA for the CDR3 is TGTGCCAGCAGTCCGGACACCAACAATGAGCGGTTCTTC.

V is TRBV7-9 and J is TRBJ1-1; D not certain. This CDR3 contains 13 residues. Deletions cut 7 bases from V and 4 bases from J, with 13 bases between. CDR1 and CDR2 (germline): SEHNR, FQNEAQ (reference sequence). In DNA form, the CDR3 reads TGTGCCAGCACCATCACTGGGCTCACTGAAGCTTTCTTT. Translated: CASTITGLTEAFF.

The CDR3 spells CASSAFYSGANVLTF. The CDR3 DNA sequence: TGTGCCAGTAGTGCCTTCTACTCTGGGGCCAACGTCCTGACTTTC. The chain carries TRBV19 and TRBJ2-6; no clear D gene. This CDR3 has 15 residues. Trimming shortened V by 5 bases and J by 0 bases, and 8 bases separated the two germline ends. In germline, CDR1 is LNHDA, CDR2 SQIVND (reference sequence).

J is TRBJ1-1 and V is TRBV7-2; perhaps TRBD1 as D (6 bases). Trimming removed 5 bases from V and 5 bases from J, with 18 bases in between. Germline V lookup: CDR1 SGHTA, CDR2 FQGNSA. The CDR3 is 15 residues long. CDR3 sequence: CASSKNYREGTEAFF. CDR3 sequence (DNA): TGTGCCAGCAGCAAGAATTACAGGGAAGGGACTGAAGCTTTCTTT.

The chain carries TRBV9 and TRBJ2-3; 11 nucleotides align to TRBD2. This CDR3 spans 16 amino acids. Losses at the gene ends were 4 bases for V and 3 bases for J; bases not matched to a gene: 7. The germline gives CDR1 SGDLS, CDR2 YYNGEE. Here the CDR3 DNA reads TGTGCCAGCAGCTTGCAGACTAGCGGGGTAACAGATACGCAGTATTTT. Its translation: CASSLQTSGVTDTQYF. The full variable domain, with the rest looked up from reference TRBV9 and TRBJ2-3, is DSGVTQTPKHLITATGQRVTLRCSPRSGDLSVYWYQQSLDQGLQFLIQYYNGEERAKGNILERFSAQQFPDLHSELNLSSLELGDSALYFCASSLQTSGVTDTQYFGPGTRLTVL.

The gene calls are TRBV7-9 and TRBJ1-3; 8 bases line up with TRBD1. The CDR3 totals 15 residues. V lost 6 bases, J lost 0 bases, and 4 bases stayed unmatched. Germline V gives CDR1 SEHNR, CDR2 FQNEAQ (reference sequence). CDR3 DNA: TGTGCCAGCAGATCGGACAGGGACTCTGGAAACACCATATATTTT. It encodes CASRSDRDSGNTIYF.

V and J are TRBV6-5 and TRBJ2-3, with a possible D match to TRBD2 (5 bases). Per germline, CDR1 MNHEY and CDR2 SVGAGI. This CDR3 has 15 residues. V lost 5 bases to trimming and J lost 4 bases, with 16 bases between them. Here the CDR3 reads CASSPGGPGADTQYF. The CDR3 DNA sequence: TGTGCCAGCAGTCCCGGAGGCCCTGGGGCAGATACGCAGTATTTT.

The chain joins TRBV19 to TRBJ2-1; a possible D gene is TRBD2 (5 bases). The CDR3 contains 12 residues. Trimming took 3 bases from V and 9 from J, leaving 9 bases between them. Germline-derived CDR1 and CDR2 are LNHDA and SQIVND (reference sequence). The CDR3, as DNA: TGTGCCAGTAGTATTATCCGGGGTGAGCAGTTCTTC. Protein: CASSIIRGEQFF. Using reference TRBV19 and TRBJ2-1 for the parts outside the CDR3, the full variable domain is DGGITQSPKYLFRKEGQNVTLSCEQNLNHDAMYWYRQDPGQGLRLIYYSQIVNDFQKGDIAEGYSVSREKKESFPLTVTSAQKNPTAFYLCASSIIRGEQFFGPGTRLTVL.

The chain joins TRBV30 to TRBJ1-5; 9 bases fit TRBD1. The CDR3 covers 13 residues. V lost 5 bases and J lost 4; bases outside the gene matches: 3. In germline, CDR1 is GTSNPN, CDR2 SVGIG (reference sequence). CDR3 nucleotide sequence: TGTGCCTGGGCCGGACAGGGGAATCAGCCCCAGCATTTT. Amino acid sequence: CAWAGQGNQPQHF.